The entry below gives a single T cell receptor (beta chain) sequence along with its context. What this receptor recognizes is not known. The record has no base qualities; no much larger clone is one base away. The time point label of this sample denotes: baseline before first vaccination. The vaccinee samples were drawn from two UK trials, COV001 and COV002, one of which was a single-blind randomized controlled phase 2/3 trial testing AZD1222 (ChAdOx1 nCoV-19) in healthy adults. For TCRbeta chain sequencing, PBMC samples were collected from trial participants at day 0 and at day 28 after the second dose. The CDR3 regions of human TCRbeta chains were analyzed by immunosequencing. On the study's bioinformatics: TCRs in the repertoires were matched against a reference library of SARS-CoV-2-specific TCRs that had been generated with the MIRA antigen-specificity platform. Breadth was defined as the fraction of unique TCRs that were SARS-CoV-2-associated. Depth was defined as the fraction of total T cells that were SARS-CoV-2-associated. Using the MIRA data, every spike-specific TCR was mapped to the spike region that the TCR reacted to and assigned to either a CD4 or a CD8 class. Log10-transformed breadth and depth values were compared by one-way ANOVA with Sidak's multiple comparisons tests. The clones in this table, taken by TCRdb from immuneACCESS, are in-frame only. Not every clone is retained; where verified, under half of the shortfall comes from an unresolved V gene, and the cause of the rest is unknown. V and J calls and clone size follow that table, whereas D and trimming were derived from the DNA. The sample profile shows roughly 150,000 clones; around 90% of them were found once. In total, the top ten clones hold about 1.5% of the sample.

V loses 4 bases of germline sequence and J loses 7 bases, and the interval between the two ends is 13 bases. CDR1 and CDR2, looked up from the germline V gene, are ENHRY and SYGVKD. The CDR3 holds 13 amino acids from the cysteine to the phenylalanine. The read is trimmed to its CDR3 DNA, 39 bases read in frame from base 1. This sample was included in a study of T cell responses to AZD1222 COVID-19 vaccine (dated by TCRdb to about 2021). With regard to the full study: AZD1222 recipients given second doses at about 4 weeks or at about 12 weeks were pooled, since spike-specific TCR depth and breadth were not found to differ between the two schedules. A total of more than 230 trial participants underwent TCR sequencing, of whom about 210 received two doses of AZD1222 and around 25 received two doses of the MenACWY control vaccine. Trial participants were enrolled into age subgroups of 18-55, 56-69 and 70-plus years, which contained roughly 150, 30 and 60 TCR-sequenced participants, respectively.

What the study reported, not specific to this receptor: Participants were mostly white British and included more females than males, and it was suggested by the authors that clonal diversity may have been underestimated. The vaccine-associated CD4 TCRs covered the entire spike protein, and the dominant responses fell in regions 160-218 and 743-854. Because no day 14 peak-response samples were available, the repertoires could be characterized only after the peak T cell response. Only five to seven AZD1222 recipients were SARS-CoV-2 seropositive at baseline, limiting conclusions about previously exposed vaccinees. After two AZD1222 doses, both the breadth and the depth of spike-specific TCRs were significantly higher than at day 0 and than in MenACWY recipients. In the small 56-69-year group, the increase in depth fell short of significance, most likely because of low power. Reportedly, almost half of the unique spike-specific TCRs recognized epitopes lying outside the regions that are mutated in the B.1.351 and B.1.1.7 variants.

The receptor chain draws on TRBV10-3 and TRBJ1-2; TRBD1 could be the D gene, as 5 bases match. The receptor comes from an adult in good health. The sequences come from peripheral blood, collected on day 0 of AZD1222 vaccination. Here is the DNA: TGTGCCATCAGTGGGGGGTCCAATACTGGCTACACCTTC. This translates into CAISGGSNTGYTF.